This TCR beta chain comes out of a study of HIV-infected patients and healthy controls. The ends were cut back, 0 bases at V and 4 bases at J, with 15 bases in the middle. CDR1 is LGHNA, CDR2 YSLEER, per germline. The CDR3 loop spans 16 amino acids. Whole blood was used without fractionation, so all unsorted peripheral T cells were included. The sample holds many counts of this clonotype. Its antigen remains unidentified. Alpha and beta constant-region primers primed reverse transcription of about 500 ng RNA. Using multiplexing indices, alpha and beta chain libraries were generated apart by chain-specific third strand synthesis. From the 5' RACE reads, TCRdb called clonotypes with MiXCR, one entry per CDR3 protein. Of about 17,000 distinct CDR3 sequences listed, 5% to 6.5% are singletons. Study-wide results and limits: Healthy controls shared more CDR3 sequences between individuals than HIV-infected patients did.

The sample comprised blood. The clonotype comes from an adult in good health. The chain has TRBV4-3 and TRBJ1-2, with a tentative D call TRBD1 (6 bases). Here the CDR3 DNA reads TGCGCCAGCAGCCAAGACAGGGGATCTGGCCCCTATGGCTACACCTTC. It is translated as CASSQDRGSGPYGYTF.